The 24 T cell receptor beta chains listed next were all sequenced from one sample in a study of cytomegalovirus exposure and HLA in healthy donors. 60 Vbeta and 13 Jbeta primers were used in PCR. Clones were sequenced by immunoSEQ multiplex PCR, and TCRdb holds only the in-frame ones, with some missing. The profile shows 140,000 to 150,000 clones, 78% of them singletons. Source material: PBMCs. These TCRs come from a woman between 18 and 29 years old in good health and CMV-seropositive.

The chain joins TRBV6-1 to TRBJ1-5; 10 bases line up with TRBD1. The CDR3 loop spans 16 amino acids. V gave up 4 bases and J gave up 0 bases; unmatched junction bases: 3. Germline V gene lookup returns CDR1 MNHNS and CDR2 SASEGT. The CDR3 reads CASSGGTGVSNQPQHF. In DNA, the CDR3 is TGTGCCAGCAGTGGAGGGACAGGGGTTAGCAATCAGCCCCAGCATTTT.

The chain has TRBV9 and TRBJ1-1; possibly TRBD1 for D (6 bases). CDR1 and CDR2 (germline): SGDLS, YYNGEE. V lost 1 base and J lost 5, with 18 bases in between. CDR3 length: 16 residues. CDR3 DNA sequence: TGTGCCAGCAGCGTAATGGGGGGGGGCGGGGGGACTGAAGCTTTCTTT. It yields the protein CASSVMGGGGGTEAFF. Variable domain in full (rest from reference TRBV9 and TRBJ1-1): DSGVTQTPKHLITATGQRVTLRCSPRSGDLSVYWYQQSLDQGLQFLIQYYNGEERAKGNILERFSAQQFPDLHSELNLSSLELGDSALYFCASSVMGGGGGTEAFFGQGTRLTVV.

The chain recombines TRBV5-1 with TRBJ2-5; 7 nucleotides match TRBD1. The J call is doubtful: the DNA matches TRBJ2-7 better. CDR1 is SGHRS and CDR2 is YFSETQ in the germline V gene. CDR3 length: 16 residues. CDR3 sequence reads: CASRNPEIGGIHEQYF. The CDR3 nucleotides read TGCGCCAGCAGAAACCCTGAAATAGGGGGCATCCACGAGCAGTACTTC.

The rearrangement joins TRBV7-9 to TRBJ1-6; a possible D gene is TRBD1 (5 bases). The CDR3 spans 16 residues. The V gene's germline CDR1 is SEHNR and CDR2 FQNEAQ (reference sequence). Trimming pared 2 bases from V and 0 bases from J, leaving 8 bases between. Here the CDR3 DNA reads TGTGCCAGCAGCTTACGGGGGAGCTCCTATAATTCACCCCTCCACTTT. Its protein is CASSLRGSSYNSPLHF.

This sequence joins TRBV2 and TRBJ2-7; the D is unclear. V lost 0 bases to trimming and J lost 9 bases, with 6 bases between them. Germline assignment: CDR1 SNHLY and CDR2 FYNNEI. CDR3 length: 11 amino acids. As DNA, the CDR3 is TGTGCCAGCAGTGAAGCTTCCGTGCAGTACTTC. Translation: CASSEASVQYF.

V and J are TRBV13 and TRBJ2-7; 7 nucleotides align to TRBD2. From germline, CDR1 is PRHDT and CDR2 FYEKMQ (reference sequence). Germline trimming cut 5 bases from V and 6 bases from J; bases unmatched to any gene: 13. CDR3 length: 15 amino acids. The CDR3 DNA reads as TGTGCCAGCAGCCCGAGATACACCGGGGGGATCGAGCAGTACTTC. Translation gives CASSPRYTGGIEQYF.

The chain carries TRBV2 and TRBJ1-5, with D perhaps matching TRBD1 (5 bases). Per the germline V gene, CDR1 is SNHLY and CDR2 is FYNNEI. The CDR3 is 14 residues long. The CDR3 DNA reads TGTGCTGCGGGGCAGCCGGGGAGCAATCAGCCCCAGCATTTT. Its translation: CAAGQPGSNQPQHF.

The chain employs TRBV6-1 and TRBJ2-7; 7 bases match TRBD1. J was trimmed by 2 bases and V by 8 bases; bases with no gene match: 6. CDR3 size: 13 residues. Germline V gene sequence: CDR1 MNHNS, CDR2 SASEGT. For the CDR3, the DNA is TGTGCCAGCCGGACAGGTAACACCTACGAGCAGTACTTC. This translates into CASRTGNTYEQYF.

The genes are TRBV5-4 and TRBJ2-7; TRBD2 aligns across 8 bases. Unmatched junction bases numbered 15, after V lost 1 base and J lost 6 bases. This CDR3 region has 17 residues. CDR1 is SGHNT and CDR2 is YYREEE in the germline V gene (reference sequence). CDR3 loop: CASSLRPGLVDVVEQYF. CDR3 in DNA: TGTGCCAGCAGCTTGAGACCGGGACTAGTGGATGTGGTCGAGCAGTACTTC.

This chain uses TRBV19 with TRBJ1-5; maybe TRBD1 (6 bases). CDR1 is LNHDA, CDR2 SQIVND, per germline (reference sequence). The V and J ends lost 6 bases and 0 bases respectively, with 12 bases between them. CDR3 length: 15 amino acids. The DNA for the CDR3 is TGTGCCAGTAGAACGACAGGACATAGCAATCAGCCCCAGCATTTT. It specifies CASRTTGHSNQPQHF.

V gene TRBV5-1 combines with J gene TRBJ2-2, with 7 bases identical to TRBD1. Unmatched junction bases numbered 6, after V lost 4 bases and J lost 6 bases. Per the germline V gene, CDR1 is SGHRS and CDR2 is YFSETQ. The CDR3 loop spans 14 amino acids. DNA for the CDR3: TGCGCCAGCAGCGGGGCAGGGGGTCCCGGGGAGCTGTTTTTT. Translation gives CASSGAGGPGELFF.

The J gene is TRBJ1-1, the V gene TRBV30; the match to TRBD1 covers 9 bases. The length of the CDR3 is 15 residues. The junction had 9 bases not matched to a gene; V was cut back by 4 bases and J by 3 bases. Germline assignment: CDR1 GTSNPN and CDR2 SVGIG (reference sequence). The chain's CDR3 is CAWTTGTGRDTEAFF. CDR3 DNA sequence: TGTGCCTGGACCACAGGGACAGGGAGGGACACTGAAGCTTTCTTT. The full variable domain, its missing parts supplied by reference TRBV30 and TRBJ1-1, is SQTIHQWPATLVQPVGSPLSLECTVEGTSNPNLYWYRQAAGRGLQLLFYSVGIGQISSEVPQNLSASRPQDRQFILSSKKLLLSDSGFYLCAWTTGTGRDTEAFFGQGTRLTVV.

This chain joins TRBV28 and TRBJ1-6, with D hard to call. CDR3 length: 15 residues. Deletions cut 5 bases from V and 7 bases from J, with 15 bases between. Germline CDR1 is MDHEN and CDR2 is SYDVKM. The CDR3 sequence is CASSPSDGLNSPLHF. CDR3 nucleotide sequence: TGTGCCAGCAGTCCCTCCGACGGGTTGAATTCACCCCTCCACTTT.

This chain joins TRBV10-3 and TRBJ2-5; 7 nucleotides match TRBD2. This CDR3 has 16 residues. Germline values: CDR1 ENHRY, CDR2 SYGVKD. Unmatched junction bases numbered 6, after V lost 2 bases and J lost 0 bases. In DNA form, the CDR3 reads TGTGCCATCAGTGAGAGCGGACTAGTGAACCAAGAGACCCAGTACTTC. Translated, it gives CAISESGLVNQETQYF.

V gene TRBV28 combines with J gene TRBJ1-1, with 10 bases fitting TRBD1. The CDR3 spans 13 residues. Germline CDR1 MDHEN, CDR2 SYDVKM. The CDR3 loop reads CATRQGARTEAFF. As DNA, the CDR3 is TGTGCTACCCGACAGGGGGCGCGCACTGAAGCTTTCTTT.

The gene calls are TRBV6-5 and TRBJ1-6, with 10 bases that match TRBD1. This CDR3 is built from 13 residues. J gave up 8 bases and V 7 bases, and 2 bases lay outside the gene matches. Per germline, CDR1 MNHEY and CDR2 SVGAGI. CDR3 bases: TGTGCCAGCAAGGGACAGGGGTATTCACCCCTCCACTTT. It encodes CASKGQGYSPLHF.

The V gene is TRBV25-1, the J gene TRBJ1-1, with a weak D call TRBD1 (6 bases). Trimming removed 1 base at V and 5 bases at J, with 8 bases between. The CDR3 sequence is 13 residues long. Germline V lookup: CDR1 MGHDK, CDR2 SYGVNS. The CDR3 DNA reads as TGTGCCAGCAGTGAATGGGGGCGAACTGAAGCTTTCTTT. Translating it yields CASSEWGRTEAFF.

This clone was counted only a few times. This CDR3 is CASSQRTGGGYEQYF. CDR3 nucleotides: TGTGCCAGCAGCCAAAGGACAGGGGGCGGCTACGAGCAGTACTTC. The chain is built from TRBV7-2 and TRBJ2-5, with 11 bases that match TRBD1. The J call may be wrong; the DNA end is better matched by TRBJ2-7. Germline-derived CDR1 and CDR2 are SGHTA and FQGNSA. This CDR3 contains 15 residues.

For the CDR3, the DNA is TGTGCCAGCAGCTTCAGGATGAACACTGAAGCTTTCTTT. Its translation: CASSFRMNTEAFF. This chain uses TRBV7-9 with TRBJ1-1, with D uncertain. Trimming shortened V by 3 bases and J by 0 bases, and 5 bases separated the two germline ends. Germline V gene data show CDR1 as SEHNR and CDR2 as FQNEAQ (reference sequence). The CDR3 has 13 amino acids.

The rearrangement uses TRBV4-3 and TRBJ2-7; 8 bases are a match to TRBD2. The J segment lost 4 bases and the V segment lost 0 bases, leaving 5 bases of the junction unmatched. From germline, CDR1 is LGHNA and CDR2 YSLEER. The CDR3 is 15 residues long. The CDR3 sequence: CASSQDLRGDYEQYF. CDR3 bases: TGCGCCAGCAGCCAAGATTTGCGGGGGGATTACGAGCAGTACTTC.

V is TRBV11-2 and J is TRBJ2-7, with 8 positions matching TRBD1. The V and J ends lost 1 base and 7 bases, in that order; junction bases with no gene match: 6. The CDR3 consists of 14 residues. Germline values: CDR1 SGHAT, CDR2 FQNNGV. CDR3 coding DNA: TGTGCCAGCAGCTTAGGCCAGGGGGCGAGAGAGCAGTACTTC. This translates into CASSLGQGAREQYF.

The gene calls are TRBV6-6 and TRBJ1-2, with D unclear. This CDR3 has 14 residues. Germline V gives CDR1 MNHNY, CDR2 SVGAGI (reference sequence). With 2 bases removed from V and 8 bases from J, the gap between germline ends came to 15 bases. CDR3 in amino acids: CASSYDLTAGGYTF. The CDR3 DNA reads TGTGCCAGCAGTTACGACCTCACGGCGGGAGGCTACACCTTC.

This clone has a handful of counts. This rearrangement joins TRBV30 to TRBJ2-2, with D possibly TRBD2 on 5 matching bases. The CDR3 covers 15 residues. Germline CDR1 reads GTSNPN; CDR2 reads SVGIG (reference sequence). Trimming removed 2 bases at V and 3 bases at J, with 13 bases between. The DNA of the CDR3 is TGTGCCTGGAGTCTTTCCGGGATCCACACCGGGGAGCTGTTTTTT. Protein product: CAWSLSGIHTGELFF.

V is TRBV7-2 and J is TRBJ1-6; D is perhaps TRBD1 (5 bases). This CDR3 is 15 amino acids long. Trimming pared 3 bases from V and 2 bases from J, leaving 8 bases between. The germline gives CDR1 SGHTA, CDR2 FQGNSA. CDR3 DNA: TGTGCCAGCAGCTTGATACAGGCCTATAATTCACCCCTCCACTTT. It encodes CASSLIQAYNSPLHF. Full variable domain (remainder filled in from reference TRBV7-2 and TRBJ1-6): GAGVSQSPSNKVTEKGKDVELRCDPISGHTALYWYRQSLGQGLEFLIYFQGNSAPDKSGLPSDRFSAERTGGSVSTLTIQRTQQEDSAVYLCASSLIQAYNSPLHFGNGTRLTVT.